Below, one T cell receptor beta chain is given with its context. The CDR3 loop spans 15 amino acids. Germline lookup yields CDR1 MGHRA and CDR2 YSYEKL. Trimming cost V 4 bases and J 5 bases, with 17 bases left between them. The data were obtained in a study of beta chain features in type 1 diabetes. What was sequenced were expressed TCRB transcripts, since all of the isolated RNA had been reverse transcribed. Clones were read by immunoSEQ multiplex PCR, and TCRdb kept only the in-frame ones, dropping some. This sample yields 200,000 to 250,000 clones, of which roughly two thirds are seen a single time; 0.053% belongs to the top ten.

This sequence joins TRBV4-1 and TRBJ2-5; D is undetermined. Sequenced input: naive CD4+ T cells from blood. The source of this sequence is a man aged 25-45 years in good health. CDR3 sequence reads: CASSRDETWLETQYF. For the CDR3, the DNA is TGCGCCAGCAGCCGCGACGAGACATGGTTGGAGACCCAGTACTTC.